These 30 T cell receptor beta chains were all obtained from the same sample, sequenced in a study of molecular identifiers for immune sequencing clone quantification (dated by TCRdb to 2017 to 2018). Library creation used PCR. Sequencing was carried out with an Illumina HiSeq 4000. TCRdb passed the public sequencing reads through fastp at Q25 and MiXCR, retaining productive beta sequences. Rows merge per CDR3 protein into single entries with the most common DNA and genes. Across this sample there are approximately 550,000 distinct CDR3 sequences, with 20% to 25% seen only once. Around 0.84% of the sample is held by the ten biggest clonotypes. The specimen was naive CD8+ T cells from blood, with Jurkat cell RNA spiked in. The cell subset or site label of this sample denotes: FACS-sorted CD8+CD4-CCR7+CD45RA+ naive T cells. These receptors originate from a human donor in good health. Some libraries in this study had Jurkat cell RNA spiked in.

This clonotype has ten or more counts. The chain employs TRBV30 and TRBJ2-1; D is unclear. The CDR3 totals 11 residues. V was trimmed by 0 bases and J by 9 bases, leaving 6 bases between them. In germline, CDR1 is GTSNPN, CDR2 SVGIG (reference sequence). The CDR3 is CAWSVGSEQFF. CDR3 in DNA: TGTGCCTGGAGTGTTGGCAGTGAGCAGTTCTTC.

Many counts were recorded for this clonotype. This chain links TRBV19 with TRBJ2-2; D remains unclear. Germline V gene lookup returns CDR1 LNHDA and CDR2 SQIVND (reference sequence). This CDR3 has 16 amino acids. Trimming pared 3 bases from V and 0 bases from J, leaving 11 bases between. The CDR3 loop reads CASSIFRNTNTGELFF. CDR3 in DNA: TGTGCCAGTAGTATCTTCAGGAACACGAACACCGGGGAGCTGTTTTTT. The variable domain in full, with the rest retrieved from reference TRBV19 and TRBJ2-2, is DGGITQSPKYLFRKEGQNVTLSCEQNLNHDAMYWYRQDPGQGLRLIYYSQIVNDFQKGDIAEGYSVSREKKESFPLTVTSAQKNPTAFYLCASSIFRNTNTGELFFGEGSRLTVL.

This clonotype showed up just a few times. The chain links TRBV7-6 to TRBJ1-5; D is uncertain. Per the germline V gene, CDR1 is SGHVS and CDR2 is FNYEAQ. CDR3 length: 15 amino acids. Between the trimmed V and J ends, which lost 5 bases and 8 bases, there was a span of 19 bases. CDR3 sequence reads: CASSLTGSGDEPQHF. CDR3 sequence (DNA): TGTGCCAGCAGCCTCACGGGTTCCGGAGACGAGCCCCAGCATTTT. Combining the CDR3 with reference TRBV7-6 and TRBJ1-5 gives the whole variable domain GAGVSQSPRYKVTKRGQDVALRCDPISGHVSLYWYRQALGQGPEFLTYFNYEAQQDKSGLPNDRFSAERPEGSISTLTIQRTEQRDSAMYRCASSLTGSGDEPQHFGDGTRLSIL.

In its sample, this clonotype was seen many times. The rearrangement links TRBV7-2 to TRBJ2-1; D possibly corresponds to TRBD1 (5 bases). The CDR3 sequence is 13 residues long. Per germline, CDR1 SGHTA and CDR2 FQGNSA. Trimming stripped 6 bases from V and 11 bases from J, with 17 bases between. The CDR3 loop is CASRPTGHPKQFF. The CDR3 DNA sequence: TGTGCCAGCAGACCCACCGGACACCCTAAGCAGTTCTTC.

The gene calls are TRBV6-2 or TRBV6-3 and TRBJ2-1; 12 bases fit TRBD2. The germline CDR1 and CDR2 sequences are MNHEY and SVGEGT. The CDR3 totals 17 residues. Trimming cost V 6 bases and J 0 bases; bases outside gene matches: 6. CDR3 in amino acids: CASRRSTSGSSYNEQFF. For the CDR3, the DNA is TGTGCCAGCAGACGGTCGACTAGCGGGAGCTCCTACAATGAGCAGTTCTTC.

A word on this clonotype: The junction and the germline gene differ at one end; a read error may be behind it. The chain links TRBV7-7 to TRBJ2-7; 7 bases agree with TRBD1. Germline assignment: CDR1 SSHAT and CDR2 FNYEAQ (reference sequence). This CDR3 region has 14 residues. The CDR3 region is CASSLAPGGMEQYF. In nucleotides, the CDR3 is TGTGCTAGCAGCTTAGCCCCAGGGGGTATGGAGCAGTACTTC.

This clonotype appeared a single time. The chain joins TRBV21-1 to TRBJ1-6. TRBV21-1 is assigned pseudogene status. The CDR3 is 17 residues long. The CDR3 here is CASTIQTIGSYNSPLHF. The CDR3 DNA sequence: TGTGCCAGCACCATCCAAACTATAGGATCCTATAATTCACCCCTCCACTTT.

A word on this clonotype: A read error may explain this, as a much larger clone is one base away. J is TRBJ2-6 and V is TRBV28; 9 bases fit TRBD1. V shed 5 bases and J 3 bases; nucleotides not matched to a gene: 8. The germline CDR1 and CDR2 sequences are MDHEN and SYDVKM. CDR3 size: 17 residues. The CDR3 reads CASSPRHRGLGANVLTF. The DNA for the CDR3 is TGTGCCAGCAGTCCAAGACACAGGGGGCTTGGGGCCAACGTCCTGACTTTC.

The V call is TRBV6-2 or TRBV6-3, the J call TRBJ2-1, with D unclear. Between the trimmed V and J ends, which lost 1 base and 8 bases, there was a span of 9 bases. This CDR3 region has 13 residues. The germline gives CDR1 MNHEY, CDR2 SVGEGT. The CDR3 nucleotides are TGTGCCAGCAGTTACTTTTTAAAGGATGAGCAGTTCTTC. Residues: CASSYFLKDEQFF.

With regard to this clonotype: The conserved phenylalanine or tryptophan is not found at the CDR3 terminus, so this likely reflects a read error. The genes are TRBV9 and TRBJ2-2; D gene ambiguous. V lost 4 bases and J lost 6, with 10 bases in between. The germline V gene has CDR1 SGDLS and CDR2 YYNGEE. This CDR3 is 13 amino acids long. The CDR3 spells CASSNTVPGELFL. In nucleotides, the CDR3 is TGTGCCAGCAGCAATACAGTCCCCGGGGAGCTGTTTCTT.

The chain carries TRBV2 and TRBJ2-5; the D is unclear. V was trimmed by 3 bases and J by 0 bases, leaving 8 bases between them. This CDR3 contains 14 residues. Germline loops: CDR1 SNHLY, CDR2 FYNNEI. In nucleotides, the CDR3 is TGTGCCAGCAGTGACTCACCGTACCAAGAGACCCAGTACTTC. It codes for CASSDSPYQETQYF.

This chain connects TRBV4-3 to TRBJ2-1; 10 bases match TRBD1. The germline gives CDR1 LGHNA, CDR2 YSLEER. Trimming at V came to 5 bases and at J to 7 bases, leaving 5 bases not matched to a gene. CDR3 length: 14 residues. CDR3 loop: CASSTRTGGNEQFF. The DNA for the CDR3 is TGCGCCAGCAGCACTAGGACAGGGGGGAATGAGCAGTTCTTC.

This chain links TRBV11-2 with TRBJ1-2; D call uncertain. With 3 bases removed from V and 0 bases from J, the gap between germline ends came to 8 bases. This CDR3 is built from 14 residues. Germline V CDR1 and CDR2: SGHAT, FQNNGV. This CDR3 is CASSFGAANYGYTF. DNA for the CDR3: TGTGCCAGCAGCTTCGGCGCAGCTAACTATGGCTACACCTTC.

This clonotype was seen a few times. The chain joins TRBV19 to TRBJ2-3; weak D call: TRBD2 (5 bases). Deletions cut 0 bases from V and 6 bases from J, with 10 bases between. This CDR3 spans 14 amino acids. Looked up from germline, CDR1 is LNHDA and CDR2 is SQIVND (reference sequence). The CDR3 bases are TGTGCCAGTAGTATAGATGTAGAGGGCGATACGCAGTATTTT. It encodes CASSIDVEGDTQYF.

As concerns this clonotype: At one of its ends the junction is not consistent with the germline gene, which may arise from a read error. The chain couples TRBV19 to TRBJ1-2; D ambiguous. Germline CDR1 LNHDA, CDR2 SQIVND (reference sequence). This CDR3 has 14 amino acids. The CDR3 DNA reads as TGTGCCAGTAGTGCCGCCCCGCGTAACTATGGCCACACCTTC. It specifies CASSAAPRNYGHTF. Drawing the rest from reference TRBV19 and TRBJ1-2, the complete variable domain is DGGITQSPKYLFRKEGQNVTLSCEQNLNHDAMYWYRQDPGQGLRLIYYSQIVNDFQKGDIAEGYSVSREKKESFPLTVTSAQKNPTAFYLCASSAAPRNYGHTFGSGTRLTVV.

This clonotype has ten or more counts. This chain connects TRBV6-2 or TRBV6-3 to TRBJ1-1; the D is unclear. The CDR3 loop spans 13 amino acids. V was trimmed by 6 bases and J by 0 bases, leaving 8 bases between them. Looked up from germline, CDR1 is MNHEY and CDR2 is SVGEGT. The CDR3 region is CASRRLMNTEAFF. The CDR3 DNA reads TGTGCCAGCAGGAGGCTTATGAACACTGAAGCTTTCTTT.

This clonotype was recorded many times. V and J are TRBV6-2 or TRBV6-3 and TRBJ2-7; 7 positions match TRBD2. Per germline, CDR1 MNHEY and CDR2 SVGEGT. V lost 3 bases to trimming and J lost 6 bases; unmatched junction nucleotides: 11. The CDR3 totals 15 residues. The CDR3 here is CASSYVILASSEQYF. The CDR3 DNA follows: TGTGCCAGCAGTTATGTCATACTAGCGTCGAGCGAGCAGTACTTC.

This clonotype was seen more than once but under ten times. The CDR3 coding sequence is TGTGCCAGCAGCAGCCCCTGGGAGATGAACACTGAAGCTTTCTTT. It yields the protein CASSSPWEMNTEAFF. The chain is built from TRBV5-4 and TRBJ1-1; D gene uncertain. Trimming removed 4 bases at V and 0 bases at J, with 13 bases between. From germline, CDR1 is SGHNT and CDR2 YYREEE (reference sequence). CDR3 length: 15 residues.

In regard to this clonotype: At one boundary the junction diverges from the germline segment, which might be a read error. This chain joins TRBV6-5 and TRBJ2-3; 11 nucleotides match TRBD1. This CDR3 region has 15 residues. Germline V CDR1 and CDR2: MNHEY, SVGAGI. The CDR3 protein is CAGSYSGQGADTQYF. Written as DNA, the CDR3 is TGTGCCGGCAGTTACTCGGGACAGGGGGCAGATACGCAGTATTTT.

This clonotype was found a few times. The chain is built from TRBV9 and TRBJ2-7, with 7 bases identical to TRBD1. Trimming at V came to 4 bases and at J to 3 bases, leaving 7 bases not matched to a gene. The CDR3 has 14 amino acids. Looked up from germline, CDR1 is SGDLS and CDR2 is YYNGEE. The CDR3 nucleotides read TGTGCCAGCAGCCCGAAGGACAGGAACTACGAGCAGTACTTC. Translating it yields CASSPKDRNYEQYF.

To note about this clonotype: Just one base apart from a much larger clone, this may be a read error. The chain has TRBV3-1 and TRBJ2-3, with D perhaps TRBD2 (6 bases). The germline V gene encodes CDR1 LGHDT and CDR2 YNNKEL (reference sequence). The CDR3 has 16 residues. CDR3 in DNA: TGTGCCGGCAGCCCTTCCGGGGGATTTTGGGCAGATACGCAGTATTTT. The encoded protein is CAGSPSGGFWADTQYF.

The CDR3 nucleotides read TGCGCCAGCAGCCTAGAAGCGGGAGGATTATTGTACGAGCAGTACTTC. It codes for CASSLEAGGLLYEQYF. The chain uses TRBV4-3 and TRBJ2-7, with 9 nucleotides matching TRBD2. Germline loops: CDR1 LGHNA, CDR2 YSLEER. Losses at the gene ends were 4 bases for V and 4 bases for J; bases not matched to a gene: 11. CDR3 length: 16 residues.

To note about this clonotype: This may stem from a read error, because a much larger clone lies one nucleotide away. The V call is TRBV29-1, the J call TRBJ2-2, with TRBD2 matching over 15 bases. The germline CDR1 and CDR2 sequences are SQVTM and ANQGSEA. The CDR3 totals 16 residues. CDR3 DNA sequence: TGCGGCGTGGGATGGACTAGCGGGAGGGACACCGGGGAGCTGTTTTTT. Residues: CGVGWTSGRDTGELFF.

The CDR3 region has the DNA TGTGCCAGCAGCTCGCTGACTAGCGGGGAGGGCGATACGCAGTATTTT. Encoded protein: CASSSLTSGEGDTQYF. The chain joins TRBV7-9 to TRBJ2-3, with 11 bases aligning to TRBD2. This CDR3 spans 16 amino acids. Unmatched junction bases numbered 9, after V lost 4 bases and J lost 6 bases. CDR1 is SEHNR and CDR2 is FQNEAQ in the germline V gene (reference sequence).

This clonotype was observed a handful of times. This CDR3 is CASSSHREGELTDTQYF. CDR3 DNA: TGTGCCAGCAGCTCTCATCGGGAAGGCGAACTCACAGATACGCAGTATTTT. This chain joins TRBV13 and TRBJ2-3; D is possibly TRBD2 (5 bases). V lost 4 bases and J 2 bases, leaving 19 bases between the germline ends. This CDR3 is built from 17 residues. Germline assignment: CDR1 PRHDT and CDR2 FYEKMQ (reference sequence).

Of note for this clonotype: A read error is possible here, since a much larger clone lies one base away. The missing conserved phenylalanine or tryptophan at the end of this CDR3 makes a read error likely. The chain has TRBV5-1 and TRBJ1-1, with D unclear. Germline CDR1 is SGHRS and CDR2 is YFSETQ. V was trimmed by 0 bases and J by 7 bases, leaving 13 bases between them. The CDR3 spans 14 residues. The CDR3 DNA reads as TGCGCCAGCAGCTTGGAGTACCCATACAGTGAAGCTTTCTTG. Its translation: CASSLEYPYSEAFL.

Turning to this clonotype: One base away lies a much larger clone, so this may be a sequencing read error. V and J are TRBV6-5 and TRBJ2-7; a possible D gene is TRBD1 (8 bases). The V end was cut by 7 bases, the J end by 7 bases, with 14 bases between. Germline assignment: CDR1 MNHEY and CDR2 SVGAGI. CDR3 length: 12 residues. DNA for the CDR3: TGTGCCAGCATGCGGGGGACAGGTGAGCAGTACTTC. This encodes CASMRGTGEQYF.

Ten or more counts support this clonotype. The rearrangement joins TRBV20-1 to TRBJ2-3; D is perhaps TRBD1 (6 bases). The germline CDR1 and CDR2 sequences are DFQATT and SNEGSKA (reference sequence). There are 14 residues in the CDR3. Trimming took 0 bases from V and 3 from J, leaving 10 bases between them. Written as DNA, the CDR3 is TGCAGTGCTAGAGATGGCCAGGGGACAGATACGCAGTATTTT. Protein product: CSARDGQGTDTQYF.

V and J are TRBV19 and TRBJ2-3; TRBD2 might be the D (5 bases). Trimming took 2 bases from V and 3 from J, leaving 18 bases between them. In germline, CDR1 is LNHDA, CDR2 SQIVND (reference sequence). The CDR3 runs to 17 residues. The CDR3 sequence: CASSIYSSREYTDTQYF. CDR3 DNA sequence: TGTGCCAGTAGTATATACAGCTCGAGGGAGTATACAGATACGCAGTATTTT.

This clonotype showed up just a few times. The chain carries TRBV9 and TRBJ2-7; D is perhaps TRBD1 (6 bases). V shed 2 bases and J shed 0 bases, with 9 bases lying between them. Germline V gene sequence: CDR1 SGDLS, CDR2 YYNGEE. The CDR3 is 14 amino acids. CDR3 sequence reads: CASSVGTNSYEQYF. The CDR3 DNA follows: TGTGCCAGCAGCGTCGGGACAAACTCCTACGAGCAGTACTTC. The full variable domain, in which reference TRBV9 and TRBJ2-7 provide the parts outside the CDR3, is DSGVTQTPKHLITATGQRVTLRCSPRSGDLSVYWYQQSLDQGLQFLIQYYNGEERAKGNILERFSAQQFPDLHSELNLSSLELGDSALYFCASSVGTNSYEQYFGPGTRLTVT.